One T cell receptor beta chain is described in this entry. There are 14 residues in the CDR3. Germline V gene lookup returns CDR1 LNHDA and CDR2 SQIVND (reference sequence). Trimming took 2 bases from V and 4 from J, leaving 9 bases between them. The data originate from a study of blood T cell repertoires in COVID-19. Background on the study: Sources were T cells, B-cell-depleted T cells, or PBMCs; the material itself was cDNA or gDNA.

In the authors' methods: Reference gene primers were amplified, and this amplification served to estimate nucleated cell counts. Libraries were prepared by immunoSEQ multiplex PCR; TCRdb keeps only in-frame clonotypes and omits some of them. V and J calls plus clone size are reproduced from that table; the DNA served to infer D and trimming. The repertoire consists of about 210,000 clones, with less than 90% occurring once and the leading ten covering about 0.81%. The source material was peripheral blood. V and J are TRBV19 and TRBJ1-5, with D maybe TRBD1 (5 bases). This clonotype was obtained from a woman aged 70 to 79 with acute or convalescent COVID-19. CDR3 region: CASSIQGINQPQHF. The CDR3 bases are TGTGCCAGTAGTATACAGGGCATTAATCAGCCCCAGCATTTT.